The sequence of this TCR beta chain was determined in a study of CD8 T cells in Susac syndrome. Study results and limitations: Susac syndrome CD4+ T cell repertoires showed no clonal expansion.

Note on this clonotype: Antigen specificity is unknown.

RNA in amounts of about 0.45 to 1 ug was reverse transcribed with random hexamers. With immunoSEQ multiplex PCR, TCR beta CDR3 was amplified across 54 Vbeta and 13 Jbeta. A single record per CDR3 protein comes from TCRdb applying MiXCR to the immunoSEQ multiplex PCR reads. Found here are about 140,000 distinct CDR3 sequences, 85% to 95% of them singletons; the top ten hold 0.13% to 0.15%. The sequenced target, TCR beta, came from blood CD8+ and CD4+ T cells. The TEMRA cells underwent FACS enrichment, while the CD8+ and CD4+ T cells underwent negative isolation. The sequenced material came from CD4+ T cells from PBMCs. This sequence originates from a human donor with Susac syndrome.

In DNA form, the CDR3 reads TGTGCCAGCAGTTTCGGGACTAGATATGAGCAGTTCTTC. Encoded protein: CASSFGTRYEQFF. The chain carries TRBV28 and TRBJ2-1, with 8 bases lining up with TRBD2. Germline lookup yields CDR1 MDHEN and CDR2 SYDVKM. V was pared by 3 bases and J by 8 bases, with 3 bases of the junction left unmatched. The CDR3 is 13 residues long.